The 10 T cell receptor beta chains below were found in one sample sequenced in a study of blood T cell repertoires in COVID-19. TCRdb's table, derived via immunoSEQ multiplex PCR, lists solely in-frame clones and lacks some. The sample has under 450,000 clones, about nine tenths seen once. What was sequenced was peripheral blood. These receptor sequences come from a woman between 40 and 55 years old with COVID-19, enrolled during active disease.

The rearrangement joins TRBV6-2 or TRBV6-3 to TRBJ1-1, with a weak D call TRBD1 (5 bases). Germline V CDR1 and CDR2: MNHEY, SVGEGT. This CDR3 spans 17 amino acids. Trimming stripped 2 bases from V and 0 bases from J, with 16 bases between. The DNA for the CDR3 is TGTGCCAGCAGTTACGACAGCTCCAATTACCTGAACACTGAAGCTTTCTTT. It translates to CASSYDSSNYLNTEAFF.

The chain combines TRBV19 with TRBJ2-1; 14 nucleotides agree with TRBD2. Germline CDR1 LNHDA, CDR2 SQIVND (reference sequence). V lost 8 bases, J lost 7 bases, and 7 bases stayed unmatched. The CDR3 is made up of 15 amino acids. CDR3 nucleotides: TGTGCCAGTCGAGTTGGGACTAGCGGGGGTAATGAGCAGTTCTTC. Its protein is CASRVGTSGGNEQFF. The whole variable domain, remainder taken from reference TRBV19 and TRBJ2-1, is DGGITQSPKYLFRKEGQNVTLSCEQNLNHDAMYWYRQDPGQGLRLIYYSQIVNDFQKGDIAEGYSVSREKKESFPLTVTSAQKNPTAFYLCASRVGTSGGNEQFFGPGTRLTVL.

The chain is built from TRBV16 and TRBJ2-7; D is undetermined. The germline CDR1 and CDR2 sequences are KGHSY and FQNENV. The CDR3 runs to 13 residues. The germline V and J ends were trimmed by 2 bases and 4 bases, with 9 bases remaining between them. DNA of the CDR3: TGTGCCAGCAGCCAACACTCCTCGTACGAGCAGTACTTC. Amino acid sequence: CASSQHSSYEQYF.

Only one count was recorded for this clone. The genes are TRBV7-2 and TRBJ2-1; 10 positions agree with TRBD2. Per germline, CDR1 SGHTA and CDR2 FQGNSA. V was clipped by 5 bases and J by 4 bases; unmatched bases: 14. The CDR3 has 18 amino acids. This CDR3 reads CASSPQKTAGGRYNEQFF. The CDR3 DNA reads TGTGCCAGCAGCCCCCAAAAGACAGCGGGAGGGAGGTACAATGAGCAGTTCTTC.

The chain couples TRBV6-5 to TRBJ1-6; 8 positions match TRBD1. Germline V gives CDR1 MNHEY, CDR2 SVGAGI. The CDR3 is 15 amino acids. The V gene end was trimmed by 2 bases and the J gene end by 10 bases; junction bases not matched to a gene: 7. CDR3 in amino acids: CASSYGQGKGSPLHF. The DNA of the CDR3 is TGTGCCAGCAGTTACGGACAGGGTAAAGGATCACCCCTCCACTTT.

V usage is TRBV5-1 and J usage is TRBJ2-1; no clear D. CDR1 SGHRS and CDR2 YFSETQ come from the germline V gene. The length of the CDR3 is 14 residues. The V end was cut by 4 bases, the J end by 0 bases, with 8 bases between. The CDR3 sequence: CASSVMSSYNEQFF. As DNA, the CDR3 is TGCGCCAGCAGCGTTATGAGCTCCTACAATGAGCAGTTCTTC.

The chain couples TRBV6-6 to TRBJ1-1, with a tentative D call TRBD1 (5 bases). Trimming shortened V by 7 bases and J by 4 bases, and 13 bases separated the two germline ends. Germline V gives CDR1 MNHNY, CDR2 SVGAGI (reference sequence). There are 13 residues in the CDR3. CDR3 coding DNA: TGTGCCAGCATCCCCGGGGGGGGCACTGAAGCTTTCTTT. It specifies CASIPGGGTEAFF.

CDR3 loop: CASSPPAAGTDTQYF. The CDR3 nucleotides read TGTGCCAGCAGTCCCCCGGCCGCGGGCACAGATACGCAGTATTTT. This rearrangement joins TRBV27 to TRBJ2-3, with unresolved D. Trimming took off 5 bases at V and 1 base at J, with 13 bases between the two ends. The germline CDR1 and CDR2 sequences are MNHEY and SMNVEV (reference sequence). The CDR3 loop spans 15 amino acids.

The rearrangement joins TRBV28 to TRBJ1-1, with D possibly matching TRBD1 (6 bases). This CDR3 contains 14 residues. Germline V gene lookup returns CDR1 MDHEN and CDR2 SYDVKM. Trimming removed 5 bases from V and 5 bases from J, with 15 bases in between. The CDR3 here is CASSLRTALTEAFF. Written as DNA, the CDR3 is TGTGCCAGCAGTCTCCGGACAGCTCTTACTGAAGCTTTCTTT.

This chain uses TRBV9 with TRBJ2-3; tentative D call: TRBD2 (6 bases). Germline loops: CDR1 SGDLS, CDR2 YYNGEE. V was cut by 0 bases and J by 2 bases, with 16 bases left in between. The CDR3 spans 17 residues. CDR3 bases: TGTGCCAGCAGCGTAGAAGGGACTCCCCCCCTCACAGATACGCAGTATTTT. Residues: CASSVEGTPPLTDTQYF.